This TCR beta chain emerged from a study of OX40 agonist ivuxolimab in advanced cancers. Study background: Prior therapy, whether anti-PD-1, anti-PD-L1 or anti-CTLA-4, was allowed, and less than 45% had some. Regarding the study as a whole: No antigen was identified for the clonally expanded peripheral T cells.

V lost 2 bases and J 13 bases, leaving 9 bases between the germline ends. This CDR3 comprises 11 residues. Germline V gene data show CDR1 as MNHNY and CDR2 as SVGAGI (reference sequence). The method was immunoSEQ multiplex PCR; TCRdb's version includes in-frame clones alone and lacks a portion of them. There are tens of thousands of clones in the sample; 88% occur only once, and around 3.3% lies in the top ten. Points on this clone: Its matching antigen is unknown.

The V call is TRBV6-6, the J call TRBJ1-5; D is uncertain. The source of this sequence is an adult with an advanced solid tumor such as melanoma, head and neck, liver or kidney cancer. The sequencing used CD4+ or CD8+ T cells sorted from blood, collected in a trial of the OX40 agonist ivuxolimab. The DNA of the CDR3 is TGTGCCAGCAGTTACGAACGGAATCAGCATTTT. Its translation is CASSYERNQHF.